This TCR beta chain was recovered during a study of blood T cell repertoires in COVID-19. This clone was counted once. The CDR3 has 12 amino acids. Per germline, CDR1 MNHEY and CDR2 SMNVEV (reference sequence). V gave up 5 bases and J gave up 8 bases, with 10 bases separating them. Produced via immunoSEQ multiplex PCR; TCRdb's table is partial and in-frame only. Of under 200,000 clones listed, 82% were seen once; the top ten hold 4% to 6.5%. This sequence was found in a woman aged 60 to 75 with acute COVID-19. J is TRBJ2-4 and V is TRBV27; D remains ambiguous. Sequences were obtained from PBMCs or T cells enriched from blood (not recorded which). For the CDR3, the DNA is TGTGCCAGCAGTGCAGTAGGAGACATTCAGTACTTC. This codes for CASSAVGDIQYF.